A single sample is the source of the 4 T cell receptor beta chains below, sequenced in a study of OX40 agonist ivuxolimab in advanced cancers. The data were produced by immunoSEQ multiplex PCR, yet TCRdb's version contains in-frame clones alone and is incomplete. Of 45,000 to 60,000 clones in the sample, roughly 77% were seen once. The sample was CD4+ or CD8+ T cells sorted from blood, taken in a trial of the OX40 agonist ivuxolimab. These receptors were taken from an adult with an advanced solid tumor such as melanoma, head and neck, liver or kidney cancer.

To note about this clone: The same CDR3 also results from other DNA sequences found in this sample. This sequence joins TRBV30 and TRBJ2-2; D unclear. Germline V lookup: CDR1 GTSNPN, CDR2 SVGIG (reference sequence). The CDR3 loop spans 12 amino acids. Trimming removed 2 bases at V and 8 bases at J, with 9 bases between. The CDR3 reads CAWSPKGGELFF. In nucleotides, the CDR3 is TGTGCCTGGAGTCCGAAGGGTGGGGAGCTGTTTTTT.

This rearrangement joins TRBV6-1 to TRBJ2-1; D gene ambiguous. Between the trimmed V and J ends, which lost 5 bases and 7 bases, there was a span of 6 bases. Looked up from germline, CDR1 is MNHNS and CDR2 is SASEGT. The CDR3 extends over 11 amino acids. The CDR3 DNA sequence: TGTGCCAGCAGTTTGAGTAATGAGCAGTTCTTC. Residues: CASSLSNEQFF.

This clone was found a few times. This rearrangement joins TRBV30 to TRBJ2-5, with unresolved D. The CDR3 consists of 14 residues. Trimming stripped 1 base from V and 1 base from J, with 10 bases between. CDR1 is GTSNPN, CDR2 SVGIG, per germline (reference sequence). The DNA for the CDR3 is TGTGCCTGGAGTGGGATCCTCCCCCAAGAGACCCAGTACTTC. Its protein product is CAWSGILPQETQYF.

The gene calls are TRBV5-4 and TRBJ2-1, with a weak D call TRBD2 (6 bases). The ends were cut back, 4 bases at V and 3 bases at J, with 17 bases in the middle. This CDR3 comprises 16 residues. The germline gives CDR1 SGHNT, CDR2 YYREEE (reference sequence). The CDR3 sequence is CASSQRSGSYYNEQFF. CDR3 DNA: TGTGCCAGCAGCCAAAGGTCCGGGAGTTACTACAATGAGCAGTTCTTC.